This T cell receptor (beta chain) was retrieved from a study of cytomegalovirus exposure and HLA in healthy donors. Concerning this clone itself: Its cognate antigen is unknown.

Researchers ran the PCR with 60 Vbeta and 13 Jbeta primers. Clones were sequenced by immunoSEQ multiplex PCR, and TCRdb holds only the in-frame ones, with some missing. The sample lists some 130,000 clones; roughly 78% were seen once. Study results and caveats: Some highly shared sequence variants likely arose as a pipeline artifact. A later analysis reported that several of the most significant clusters appeared to be linked to common viral pathogens, among them Epstein-Barr virus.

Germline V CDR1 and CDR2: SGDLS, YYNGEE. V lost 2 bases, J lost 4 bases, and 10 bases lay in between. The CDR3 has 14 residues. The TCR sequence derives from a man between 25 and 39 years old in good health. Sequenced input: PBMCs. The rearrangement uses TRBV9 and TRBJ2-1; D is possibly TRBD1 (7 bases). The CDR3 region is CASSVEGAYNEQFF. CDR3 coding DNA: TGTGCCAGCAGCGTGGAGGGGGCTTACAATGAGCAGTTCTTC.